This T cell receptor (beta chain) is from a study of T-cell reconstitution after alpha-beta-depleted transplantation in children. The study's findings and limits: It was surviving recipient T cells and thymic progenitors that gave some patients high TCRbeta diversity at day 60. T-cell numbers and diversity, one year after transplant, stemmed largely from T cells that were newly produced. Two months or so post-transplant, alpha-beta T cells reportedly derived from several hundred expanded graft clones.

The CDR3 sequence is 13 residues long. Trimming removed 3 bases from V and 0 bases from J, with 6 bases in between. Germline V lookup: CDR1 DFQATT, CDR2 SNEGSKA (reference sequence). A library of TCRbeta sequences, prepared with unique molecular identifiers, was generated. A single record per CDR3 protein comes from TCRdb applying MiXCR to the PCR reads. The table lists about 260,000 distinct CDR3 sequences, roughly 7.7% of them singletons. This clonotype has ten or more counts. Its antigen is not identified. The sequencing here drew on PBMCs, mostly from graft donor cells, taken 180 days after TCRalphabeta/CD19-depleted stem cell transplant. The receptor comes from a male patient younger than 18 who had a stem cell transplant for acute lymphoblastic leukemia, so the T cells may come from the graft donor. The rearrangement links TRBV20-1 to TRBJ1-3; D uncertain. The CDR3 region is CSARASSGNTIYF. In nucleotides, the CDR3 is TGCAGTGCTAGGGCCAGCTCTGGAAACACCATATATTTT.